This T cell receptor beta chain was obtained from a study of blood T cells in healthy people across ages. General study results and limits: Observed TCR beta diversity per million T cells went down as age went up. This fall followed a roughly linear course with age.

V gave up 5 bases and J gave up 5 bases, with 22 bases separating them. The CDR3 spans 17 residues. Germline CDR1 DFQATT, CDR2 SNEGSKA (reference sequence). Primers used in a second PCR of about 6 to 11 cycles were a sample-barcoded 5' primer and a J-beta primer mix. Each CDR3 protein is one row after TCRdb ran MiXCR on the 5' RACE reads. The profile covers hundreds of thousands of distinct CDR3 sequences, with 58% appearing a single time and roughly 22% taken by the ten largest. About this clonotype itself: As yet, its antigen is unknown.

The donors, healthy Caucasians from Russia, were aged 6 to 90. Isolation recovered at least 6.5 million PBMCs from every sample. This TCR was recovered from a man aged 25-45 years in good health. The chain carries TRBV20-1 and TRBJ1-6; a possible D gene is TRBD1 (6 bases). The sequencing sample was made of blood. The CDR3 here is CSAHRDTIAVHNSPLHF. Written as DNA, the CDR3 is TGCAGTGCTCACCGGGACACAATAGCCGTCCATAATTCACCCCTCCACTTT.